This T cell receptor beta chain is from a study of blood T cell repertoires in COVID-19. Profiled with immunoSEQ multiplex PCR; TCRdb holds only in-frame clones, not every one. The data hold over 130,000 clones, with 84% observed a single time. This CDR3 has 15 residues. V gene TRBV12-1 combines with J gene TRBJ1-5. TRBV12-1 is labeled a pseudogene. The clonotype was recovered from a man between 70 and 80 years old with acute or convalescent COVID-19. Source material: peripheral blood. The CDR3 region is CASSPAGWFNQPQHF. For the CDR3, the DNA is TGTGCCAGCAGCCCTGCGGGCTGGTTCAATCAGCCCCAGCATTTT.